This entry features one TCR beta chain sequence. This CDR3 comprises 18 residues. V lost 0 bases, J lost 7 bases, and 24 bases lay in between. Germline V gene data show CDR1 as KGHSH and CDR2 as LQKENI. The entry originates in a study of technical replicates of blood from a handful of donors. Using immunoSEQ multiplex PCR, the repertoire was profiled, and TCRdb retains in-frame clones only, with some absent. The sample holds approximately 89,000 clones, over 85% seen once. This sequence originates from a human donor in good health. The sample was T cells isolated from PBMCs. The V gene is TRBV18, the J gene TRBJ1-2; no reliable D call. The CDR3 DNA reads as TGTGCCAGCTCACCACCGTTAGGGAGGGAAACCTCCTTATTTGGCTACACCTTC. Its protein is CASSPPLGRETSLFGYTF.